The 22 T cell receptor beta chains given below trace back to one sample, sequenced in a study of molecular identifiers for immune sequencing clone quantification. In TCRdb, the PCR reads were re-called with MiXCR into one record per CDR3 protein. This table has 45,000 to 65,000 distinct CDR3 sequences, around 25% appearing once. Sequences were obtained from naive CD8+ T cells from blood, with Jurkat cell RNA spiked in. As for subset: FACS-sorted CD8+CD4-CCR7+CD45RA+ naive T cells. The receptors derive from a human donor in good health. Some libraries in this study had Jurkat cell RNA spiked in.

This clonotype was detected ten times or more. V is TRBV4-3 and J is TRBJ2-3; 10 bases match TRBD1. The ends lost 0 bases at V and 5 bases at J; junction bases unmatched: 11. From germline, CDR1 is LGHNA and CDR2 YSLEER. The CDR3 contains 18 residues. In DNA form, the CDR3 reads TGCGCCAGCAGCCAAGAGACGGCAGGGGACAGGGGAAAAGATACGCAGTATTTT. It codes for CASSQETAGDRGKDTQYF.

Concerning this clonotype itself: This may arise from a read error, as a much more abundant clone is one base away. The chain is built from TRBV27 and TRBJ1-1; a possible D gene is TRBD1 (5 bases). The CDR3 has 14 residues. Deletions cut 4 bases from V and 3 bases from J, with 12 bases between. Germline lookup yields CDR1 MNHEY and CDR2 SMNVEV (reference sequence). The CDR3 loop is CASSCWGDYTEAFF. The CDR3 nucleotides read TGTGCCAGCAGTTGTTGGGGGGATTACACTGAAGCTTTCTTT.

This clonotype was detected ten times or more. The V and J genes are TRBV28 and TRBJ2-3; no firm D call. Germline V gene lookup returns CDR1 MDHEN and CDR2 SYDVKM. The V end was cut by 6 bases, the J end by 6 bases, with 19 bases between. The CDR3 loop spans 15 amino acids. The CDR3 spells CASSPANPGSDTQYF. The CDR3 nucleotides read TGTGCCAGCAGCCCTGCTAACCCAGGTTCCGATACGCAGTATTTT. Drawing the rest from reference TRBV28 and TRBJ2-3, the complete variable domain is DVKVTQSSRYLVKRTGEKVFLECVQDMDHENMFWYRQDPGLGLRLIYFSYDVKMKEKGDIPEGYSVSREKKERFSLILESASTNQTSMYLCASSPANPGSDTQYFGPGTRLTVL.

In its sample, this clonotype was seen many times. DNA for the CDR3: TGCAGCGTTGTTTCAGCGGGAAAGAGCTCCTACGAGCAGTACTTC. Its protein is CSVVSAGKSSYEQYF. The rearrangement joins TRBV29-1 to TRBJ2-7; 7 bases align to TRBD2. This CDR3 is 15 amino acids long. V lost 4 bases to trimming and J lost 0 bases; unmatched junction nucleotides: 9. Germline V gene sequence: CDR1 SQVTM, CDR2 ANQGSEA.

This clonotype was seen only a few times. The rearrangement links TRBV7-2 to TRBJ2-1, with TRBD1 matching 8 bases. From germline, CDR1 is SGHTA and CDR2 FQGNSA. The CDR3 is 16 residues long. V was pared by 8 bases and J by 5 bases, with 14 bases of the junction left unmatched. This chain's CDR3 is CASGSPTGDRNNEQFF. The CDR3 DNA reads as TGTGCCAGCGGCTCCCCGACAGGGGATCGGAACAATGAGCAGTTCTTC. Using reference TRBV7-2 and TRBJ2-1 for the parts outside the CDR3, the full variable domain is GAGVSQSPSNKVTEKGKDVELRCDPISGHTALYWYRQSLGQGLEFLIYFQGNSAPDKSGLPSDRFSAERTGGSVSTLTIQRTQQEDSAVYLCASGSPTGDRNNEQFFGPGTRLTVL.

This clonotype showed up many times. The chain carries TRBV25-1 and TRBJ2-1; D is unresolved. Germline assignment: CDR1 MGHDK and CDR2 SYGVNS. This CDR3 is built from 12 residues. V was pared by 3 bases and J by 15 bases, with 15 bases between. This chain's CDR3 is CASSDPLGFWFF. CDR3 DNA sequence: TGTGCCAGCAGTGACCCTCTAGGTTTTTGGTTCTTC. The variable domain in full, completed from reference TRBV25-1 and TRBJ2-1, reads EADIYQTPRYLVIGTGKKITLECSQTMGHDKMYWYQQDPGMELHLIHYSYGVNSTEKGDLSSESTVSRIRTEHFPLTLESARPSHTSQYLCASSDPLGFWFFGPGTRLTVL.

This clonotype was picked up many times. The V and J genes are TRBV28 and TRBJ2-7; D perhaps matches TRBD1 (6 bases). The germline gives CDR1 MDHEN, CDR2 SYDVKM. The CDR3 has 16 amino acids. V lost 2 bases and J lost 0, with 14 bases in between. DNA for the CDR3: TGTGCCAGCAGTTTAGCCAAACAGGGATTCTCCTACGAGCAGTACTTC. This sequence encodes CASSLAKQGFSYEQYF.

This clonotype was detected many times. The V and J genes are TRBV18 and TRBJ2-3; 15 positions agree with TRBD2. This CDR3 has 19 amino acids. V lost 6 bases to trimming and J lost 2 bases; unmatched junction nucleotides: 12. Looked up from germline, CDR1 is KGHSH and CDR2 is LQKENI. CDR3 DNA sequence: TGTGCCAGCTCCTGGACCGGGACTAGCGGGAGGTCCCTCACAGATACGCAGTATTTT. It encodes CASSWTGTSGRSLTDTQYF. The variable domain in full, with the rest retrieved from reference TRBV18 and TRBJ2-3, is NAGVMQNPRHLVRRRGQEARLRCSPMKGHSHVYWYRQLPEEGLKFMVYLQKENIIDESGMPKERFSAEFPKEGPSILRIQQVVRGDSAAYFCASSWTGTSGRSLTDTQYFGPGTRLTVL.

This clonotype was seen ten or more times. V is TRBV4-3 and J is TRBJ1-2, with TRBD1 matching over 11 bases. This CDR3 spans 18 amino acids. The trim removed 0 bases at V and 4 bases at J, leaving 10 bases unmatched. CDR1 LGHNA and CDR2 YSLEER come from the germline V gene. The CDR3 region has the DNA TGCGCCAGCAGCCAAGATCTAGGACAGGGGGCGACTAGCTATGGCTACACCTTC. Protein product: CASSQDLGQGATSYGYTF.

In this sample, this clonotype turned up many times. The chain links TRBV20-1 to TRBJ1-5; TRBD1 matches at 9 bases. The germline gives CDR1 DFQATT, CDR2 SNEGSKA (reference sequence). V gave up 6 bases and J gave up 9 bases; unmatched junction bases: 9. CDR3 length: 13 residues. DNA of the CDR3: TGCAGTGCCCGAACAGGGGGCTTAGGGCCCCAGCATTTT. It specifies CSARTGGLGPQHF.

This clonotype was counted ten times or more. The CDR3 DNA follows: TGTGCCAGCAGCTTGCCGGACCGAACCTTTGAAGCTTTCTTT. Residues: CASSLPDRTFEAFF. The chain joins TRBV7-9 to TRBJ1-1; D unclear. V was shortened by 3 bases and J by 7 bases, with 15 bases between the two germline ends. The CDR3 has 14 residues. From germline, CDR1 is SEHNR and CDR2 FQNEAQ (reference sequence).

Ten or more counts support this clonotype. V is TRBV7-9 and J is TRBJ1-5, with a possible D match to TRBD1 (6 bases). V was cut by 5 bases and J by 7 bases, with 15 bases left in between. The germline V gene encodes CDR1 SEHNR and CDR2 FQNEAQ (reference sequence). This CDR3 region has 14 residues. CDR3 bases: TGTGCCAGCAGCCGAAACGGGGGGCAACAGCCCCAGCATTTT. Translation: CASSRNGGQQPQHF.

This clonotype was observed at least ten times. The chain couples TRBV28 to TRBJ1-1; TRBD1 might be the D (6 bases). V was shortened by 5 bases and J by 1 base, with 11 bases between the two germline ends. This CDR3 is built from 14 residues. Per germline, CDR1 MDHEN and CDR2 SYDVKM. DNA for the CDR3: TGTGCCAGCAGTCTTGAAGGGGGGAACACTGAAGCTTTCTTT. Encoded protein: CASSLEGGNTEAFF.

As regards this clonotype: Given a much more abundant clone one base away, this may be a read error. This chain links TRBV6-5 with TRBJ2-3, with D uncertain. This CDR3 has 14 residues. Germline CDR1 MNHEY, CDR2 SVGAGI. This CDR3 reads CVSSWAASTDTQYF. The CDR3 bases are TGTGTCAGCAGTTGGGCAGCCAGCACAGATACGCAGTATTTT.

Worth noting for this clonotype: Since a much larger clone is just one base distant, this may be a read error. This chain connects TRBV30 to TRBJ1-1; 7 bases map to TRBD1. Germline CDR1 GTSNPN, CDR2 SVGIG (reference sequence). CDR3 size: 12 residues. DNA for the CDR3: TGTGCCTGGAGTGAAGGGGGCTTGAGCGCTTCCTTT. Protein product: CAWSEGGLSASF.

In its sample, this clonotype was seen many times. This chain joins TRBV6-5 and TRBJ2-5; TRBD2 aligns across 7 bases. CDR1 and CDR2 (germline): MNHEY, SVGAGI. CDR3 length: 13 amino acids. The junction had 3 bases not matched to a gene; V was cut back by 2 bases and J by 6 bases. The CDR3 spells CASSYAGEKTQYF. CDR3 sequence (DNA): TGTGCCAGCAGTTACGCGGGAGAGAAGACCCAGTACTTC.

This clonotype has at least ten counts. V usage is TRBV5-1 and J usage is TRBJ2-3; TRBD1 matches at 8 bases. CDR3 length equals 15 residues. The germline V gene encodes CDR1 SGHRS and CDR2 YFSETQ. J gave up 6 bases and V 0 bases, and 6 bases lay outside the gene matches. CDR3 coding DNA: TGCGCCAGCAGCTTGGCACAGGGGGTAGTCGATACGCAGTATTTT. It encodes CASSLAQGVVDTQYF.

This clonotype was seen many times. The chain recombines TRBV5-1 with TRBJ2-7, with TRBD2 matching over 9 bases. Germline CDR1 and CDR2: SGHRS and YFSETQ. After removal of 2 bases from V and 4 bases from J, the junction contained 10 bases not matched to a gene. The CDR3 length is 16 residues. The CDR3 nucleotides read TGCGCCAGCAGCTTTTCCAGTCAGCGGGGGGTTTACGAGCAGTACTTC. It is translated as CASSFSSQRGVYEQYF.

This clonotype occurred many times. This rearrangement joins TRBV12-3 or TRBV12-4 to TRBJ1-4; no reliable D call. The CDR3 covers 14 residues. Trimming removed 5 bases at V and 4 bases at J, with 11 bases between. The CDR3: CASSDGLSNEKLFF. CDR3 coding DNA: TGTGCCAGCAGTGACGGACTGAGTAATGAAAAACTGTTTTTT.

Of note for this clonotype: This may stem from a read error, because a much larger clone lies one nucleotide away. V usage is TRBV6-2 or TRBV6-3 and J usage is TRBJ2-5; TRBD1 might be the D (5 bases). V was clipped by 7 bases and J by 0 bases, with 12 bases between them. The CDR3 consists of 14 residues. Germline V gene lookup returns CDR1 MNHEY and CDR2 SVGEGT. Here the CDR3 DNA reads TGTGCCAGCACTGAAACAGGTTACCAAGAGACCCAGTACTTC. It translates to CASTETGYQETQYF.

This clonotype was detected many times. V and J are TRBV3-1 and TRBJ2-5, with 7 bases aligning to TRBD1. The V segment lost 1 base and the J segment 1 base; nucleotides outside the gene matches: 3. CDR3 size: 15 residues. Germline V lookup: CDR1 LGHDT, CDR2 YNNKEL (reference sequence). The CDR3 reads CASSQGGQSQETQYF. DNA of the CDR3: TGTGCCAGCAGCCAAGGGGGACAGTCCCAAGAGACCCAGTACTTC.

This clonotype was counted ten times or more. This chain connects TRBV4-3 to TRBJ1-1; tentatively, D is TRBD1 (6 bases). The germline gives CDR1 LGHNA, CDR2 YSLEER. Trimming cost V 0 bases and J 4 bases, with 18 bases left between them. This CDR3 region has 17 residues. The CDR3 sequence is CASSQEWGARVRTEAFF. The DNA of the CDR3 is TGCGCCAGCAGCCAAGAATGGGGGGCCCGAGTCCGCACTGAAGCTTTCTTT.